This is a list of T cell receptor beta chains from one sample in a study of T-cell reconstitution after alpha-beta-depleted transplantation in children. TCRdb processed the PCR reads anew with MiXCR; each CDR3 protein has one entry. The sample lists fewer than 700,000 distinct CDR3 sequences, under 15% seen once, with around 2.2% in the top ten. The specimen was PBMCs, mostly from graft donor cells, collected 360 days after TCRalphabeta/CD19-depleted stem cell transplant. Every receptor here comes from a male patient younger than 18 who had a stem cell transplant for acute myeloid leukemia, so the T cells may come from the graft donor. Both conserved end residues are part of each CDR3. A D gene is named only where the DNA matches it firmly. Rows give clone size only sometimes, using once, few, many, or a class for an expanded clone.

D	V	size	J	DNA	CDR3
.	TRBV11-2	few	TRBJ1-5	TGTGCCAGCAGCTTAGTCAAAAATCAGCCCCAGCATTTT	CASSLVKNQPQHF
.	TRBV29-1	many	TRBJ2-7	TGCAGCGTTGTCCGGGACACTTCCTACGAGCAGTACTTC	CSVVRDTSYEQYF
.	TRBV27	few	TRBJ1-1	TGTGCCAGCACTCTGGCCGGGGGCACTGAAGCTTTCTTT	CASTLAGGTEAFF
TRBD2	TRBV5-6	.	TRBJ2-7	TGTGCCAGCAGCTTGCTGATGAGCGGGAACTCCTACGAGCAGTACTTC	CASSLLMSGNSYEQYF
TRBD2	TRBV20-1	few	TRBJ2-7	TGCAGTGCTAGAGACCCCACTAGCGGGAAGGCCTACGAGCAGTACTTC	CSARDPTSGKAYEQYF
.	TRBV20-1	few	TRBJ1-6	TGCAGTGCCGAAACAGGATGGGGTTCACCCCTCCACTTT	CSAETGWGSPLHF
TRBD2	TRBV6-1	many	TRBJ2-7	TGTGCCAGCACTCCCACTGGGAGGGCCCCCTACGAGCAGTACTTC	CASTPTGRAPYEQYF
TRBD2	TRBV7-3	.	TRBJ2-3	TGTGCCAGCAGCTGCCTAGCGGGACCTTACACAGATACGCAGTATTTT	CASSCLAGPYTDTQYF
.	TRBV5-5	few	TRBJ1-1	TGTGCCAGCAGCCTCCACCGCGGCTCGAACACTGAAGCTTTCTTT	CASSLHRGSNTEAFF
TRBD2	TRBV5-5	.	TRBJ2-1	TGTGCCAGCAGCTTGAGGGCTAGCGGGCCTTACAATGAGCAGTTCTTC	CASSLRASGPYNEQFF
TRBD2	TRBV7-9	few	TRBJ2-7	TGTGCCAGCACTCCGGGACTATTGGTCCACGAGCAGTACTTC	CASTPGLLVHEQYF
.	TRBV29-1	.	TRBJ2-1	TGCAGCGTCTCGGGATTTAGCCATCACACCTACAATGAGCAGTTCTTC	CSVSGFSHHTYNEQFF
TRBD2	TRBV11-2	few	TRBJ2-1	TGTGCCAGCGGCGGGACGGGACTAGCGGCCTTTTCCTACAATGAGCAGTTCTTC	CASGGTGLAAFSYNEQFF
.	TRBV4-3	few	TRBJ2-4	TGCGCCAGCAGCCAAGATGGGGTGGGGCGAGACATTCAGTACTTC	CASSQDGVGRDIQYF
TRBD2	TRBV6-2/TRBV6-3	few	TRBJ2-1	TGTGCCAGCAGTACTCTTAGACTAGCGCTGTCCTACAATGAGCAGTTCTTC	CASSTLRLALSYNEQFF
TRBD2	TRBV7-3	.	TRBJ2-2	TGTGCCAGCAGCCGCATACAGGGACTAGCGGGGAGTAAGAACACCGGGGAGCTGTTTTTT	CASSRIQGLAGSKNTGELFF
TRBD1	TRBV28	.	TRBJ1-5	TGTGCCAGCAGTTCACGGACAGGGGTTGCCAATCAGCCCCAGCATTTT	CASSSRTGVANQPQHF
TRBD2	TRBV19	many	TRBJ2-1	TGTGCCAGTAGTAAGACTAGCGGGAGGGCCGTGAATGAGCAGTTCTTC	CASSKTSGRAVNEQFF
.	TRBV20-1	.	TRBJ2-4	TGCAGTGCTAGAGCCCGGCCGCTAGCCAAAAACATTCAGTACTTC	CSARARPLAKNIQYF
.	TRBV3-1	many	TRBJ2-1	TGTGCCAGCAGCCCCCGAGGACACTCCTACAATGAGCAGTTCTTC	CASSPRGHSYNEQFF
.	TRBV28	few	TRBJ1-2	TGTGCCAGCAGTTTAGAGGACAGCTATGGCTACACCTTC	CASSLEDSYGYTF
.	TRBV19	few	TRBJ1-5	TGTGCCAGTAGTAGGATCGGGAGGGGAGGCAATCAGCCCCAGCATTTT	CASSRIGRGGNQPQHF
TRBD1	TRBV4-1	many	TRBJ2-5	TGCGCCAGCAGCCAAGGGACAGGGAATCGGAAGACCCAGTACTTC	CASSQGTGNRKTQYF
.	TRBV19	.	TRBJ2-5	TGTGCCAGTAGTATGGGCCCGGGCAGCCAAGAGACCCAGTACTTC	CASSMGPGSQETQYF
.	TRBV3-1	.	TRBJ2-3	TGTGCCAGCAGCCTATCGAAGGGATGGGGCCCAGATACGCAGTATTTT	CASSLSKGWGPDTQYF
.	TRBV28	.	TRBJ1-5	TGTGCCAGCAGGCTTACGGGGGTTAGCAATCAGCCCCAGCATTTT	CASRLTGVSNQPQHF
TRBD2	TRBV28	few	TRBJ2-3	TGTGCCAGCAGCATCGGGGGGGTTAGCGTGAGCACAGATACGCAGTATTTT	CASSIGGVSVSTDTQYF